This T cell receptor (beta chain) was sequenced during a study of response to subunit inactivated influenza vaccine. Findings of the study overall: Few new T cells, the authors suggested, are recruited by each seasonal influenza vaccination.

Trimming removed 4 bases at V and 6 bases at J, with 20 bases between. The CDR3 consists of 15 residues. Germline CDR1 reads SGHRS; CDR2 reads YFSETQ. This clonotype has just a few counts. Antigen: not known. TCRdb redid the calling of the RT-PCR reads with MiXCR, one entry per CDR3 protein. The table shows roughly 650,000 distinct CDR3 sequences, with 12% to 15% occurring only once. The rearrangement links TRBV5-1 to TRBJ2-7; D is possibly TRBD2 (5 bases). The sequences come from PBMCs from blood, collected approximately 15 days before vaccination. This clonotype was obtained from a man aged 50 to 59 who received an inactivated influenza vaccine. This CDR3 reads CASSLYPREVGEQYF. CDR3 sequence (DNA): TGCGCCAGCAGCCTATATCCTCGGGAAGTCGGCGAGCAGTACTTC.